The 21 T cell receptor beta chains below come from one sample, sequenced in a study of blood T cell repertoires in COVID-19. Produced via immunoSEQ multiplex PCR; TCRdb's table is partial and in-frame only. Of some 200,000 clones in the sample, around 84% were seen once. Material for sequencing was peripheral blood. The source is a man between 50 and 59 years old who had recovered from COVID-19.

This chain connects TRBV6-6 to TRBJ2-1, with D possibly matching TRBD2 (5 bases). Germline V gives CDR1 MNHNY, CDR2 SVGAGI (reference sequence). V lost 7 bases and J lost 4, with 11 bases in between. The CDR3 contains 13 residues. The DNA for the CDR3 is TGTGCCAGCAAGCCGGGATCTTACAATGAGCAGTTCTTC. As protein: CASKPGSYNEQFF.

The chain links TRBV20-1 to TRBJ1-1; D is unclear. V was cut by 6 bases and J by 7 bases, with 9 bases left in between. Germline lookup yields CDR1 DFQATT and CDR2 SNEGSKA (reference sequence). The length of the CDR3 is 10 residues. CDR3: CSARHGEAFF. Here the CDR3 DNA reads TGCAGTGCGAGACACGGTGAAGCTTTCTTT.

As DNA, the CDR3 is TGTGCCAGCAAGGGGAGCACAGATACGCAGTATTTT. Protein: CASKGSTDTQYF. The genes are TRBV6-5 and TRBJ2-3; maybe TRBD1 (5 bases). With 7 bases removed from V and 0 bases from J, the gap between germline ends came to 5 bases. The CDR3 is 12 amino acids. Per the germline V gene, CDR1 is MNHEY and CDR2 is SVGAGI.

This clone came up once. This chain links TRBV5-6 with TRBJ2-1; 9 positions agree with TRBD2. This CDR3 has 16 residues. Germline V gene lookup returns CDR1 SGHDT and CDR2 YYEEEE. Unmatched junction bases numbered 8, after V lost 0 bases and J lost 7 bases. The CDR3 protein is CASSLVGLAGRNEQFF. DNA of the CDR3: TGTGCCAGCAGCTTGGTGGGTCTAGCGGGACGGAATGAGCAGTTCTTC.

The rearrangement links TRBV28 to TRBJ1-1; 9 positions agree with TRBD1. Germline V CDR1 and CDR2: MDHEN, SYDVKM. There are 15 residues in the CDR3. The V gene end was trimmed by 7 bases and the J gene end by 1 base; junction bases not matched to a gene: 7. CDR3 nucleotide sequence: TGTGCCAGCACCAACCAGGGACAGGGGAACACTGAAGCTTTCTTT. Amino acids: CASTNQGQGNTEAFF.

This chain joins TRBV28 and TRBJ2-5; a weak D match, TRBD2 (6 bases). The CDR3 has 13 amino acids. V was pared by 8 bases and J by 5 bases, with 15 bases between. The germline V gene encodes CDR1 MDHEN and CDR2 SYDVKM. The chain's CDR3 is CASRDTSRETQYF. CDR3 coding DNA: TGTGCCAGCCGAGACACTAGCAGGGAGACCCAGTACTTC.

The V call is TRBV2, the J call TRBJ2-1; D may be TRBD1 (5 bases). Deletions cut 7 bases from V and 8 bases from J, with 12 bases between. The CDR3 is 12 residues long. Germline CDR1 reads SNHLY; CDR2 reads FYNNEI. DNA for the CDR3: TGTGCCAGCACCTACGGCAGGGATGAGCAGTTCTTC. Encoded protein: CASTYGRDEQFF.

The V gene is TRBV19, the J gene TRBJ2-1; no definite D call. Germline-derived CDR1 and CDR2 are LNHDA and SQIVND (reference sequence). Between the trimmed V and J ends, which lost 3 bases and 8 bases, there was a span of 14 bases. The CDR3 spans 14 residues. The CDR3 region has the DNA TGTGCCAGTAGTATCATGGGCCCACCCCATGAGCAGTTCTTC. Translation gives CASSIMGPPHEQFF.

The chain has TRBV28 and TRBJ2-7, with 8 bases fitting TRBD1. CDR3 length: 15 amino acids. Germline V gives CDR1 MDHEN, CDR2 SYDVKM. V was clipped by 6 bases and J by 0 bases; unmatched bases: 7. The CDR3 loop reads CASSPEGQVSYEQYF. CDR3 nucleotide sequence: TGTGCCAGCAGCCCCGAGGGACAGGTCTCCTACGAGCAGTACTTC.

V gene TRBV27 combines with J gene TRBJ1-2; no clear D. Trimming removed 6 bases from V and 4 bases from J, with 12 bases in between. Germline lookup yields CDR1 MNHEY and CDR2 SMNVEV (reference sequence). The CDR3 is 13 amino acids. The DNA for the CDR3 is TGTGCCAGCAGCCCCGGACTCAGCTATGGCTACACCTTC. Translation: CASSPGLSYGYTF.

The chain carries TRBV6-6 and TRBJ2-1, with D possibly being TRBD1 (6 bases). Looked up from germline, CDR1 is MNHNY and CDR2 is SVGAGI (reference sequence). There are 15 residues in the CDR3. V was cut by 6 bases and J by 4 bases, with 16 bases left in between. The DNA for the CDR3 is TGTGCCAGCAGCCTCCGGGACACGGGTTACAATGAGCAGTTCTTC. It codes for CASSLRDTGYNEQFF.

This clone was seen only a few times. The chain uses TRBV4-1 and TRBJ2-2, with D unclear. Germline lookup yields CDR1 MGHRA and CDR2 YSYEKL. V lost 0 bases and J 5 bases, leaving 7 bases between the germline ends. CDR3 size: 14 residues. CDR3 residues: CASSQESATGELFF. The DNA of the CDR3 is TGCGCCAGCAGCCAAGAGTCAGCGACCGGGGAGCTGTTTTTT.

The rearrangement uses TRBV6-6 and TRBJ2-1; TRBD2 matches at 15 bases. V dropped 7 bases and J dropped 7; count of bases not matched to a gene: 5. Per the germline V gene, CDR1 is MNHNY and CDR2 is SVGAGI (reference sequence). CDR3 length: 15 residues. The CDR3 coding sequence is TGTGCCAGCACCGGGACTAGCGGGAGGTTGAATGAGCAGTTCTTC. It translates to CASTGTSGRLNEQFF.

V usage is TRBV7-2 and J usage is TRBJ2-5; 9 positions agree with TRBD2. With V trimmed by 5 bases and J by 5 bases, 6 bases remained unmatched. The CDR3 runs to 14 residues. The V gene's germline CDR1 is SGHTA and CDR2 FQGNSA. The CDR3 nucleotides read TGTGCCAGCAGCCAGGGACTAGCAGTGGAGACCCAGTACTTC. Protein: CASSQGLAVETQYF.

In this sample, this clone turned up once. The chain joins TRBV11-2 to TRBJ2-7, with D uncertain. Germline-derived CDR1 and CDR2 are SGHAT and FQNNGV. The ends were cut back, 8 bases at V and 3 bases at J, with 8 bases in the middle. CDR3 length: 11 amino acids. The CDR3 sequence is CASLLDYEQYF. The CDR3 bases are TGTGCCAGCCTCCTAGACTACGAGCAGTACTTC.

The chain recombines TRBV5-4 with TRBJ2-1; possible D gene TRBD1, 6 bases. CDR1 and CDR2 from the germline V gene are SGHNT and YYREEE (reference sequence). This CDR3 has 16 residues. V shed 4 bases and J shed 0 bases, with 14 bases lying between them. CDR3 DNA: TGTGCCAGCAGCGACAGGACAAGGAGCTCCTACAATGAGCAGTTCTTC. It encodes CASSDRTRSSYNEQFF.

Notes on this clone: Other nucleotide sequences from this sample produce the same CDR3. The genes are TRBV28 and TRBJ2-7, with D unresolved. The CDR3 runs to 11 residues. With 2 bases removed from V and 3 bases from J, the gap between germline ends came to 2 bases. Germline lookup yields CDR1 MDHEN and CDR2 SYDVKM. CDR3 sequence (DNA): TGTGCCAGCAGTTTACGCTACGAGCAGTACTTC. This encodes CASSLRYEQYF. The whole variable domain, remainder taken from reference TRBV28 and TRBJ2-7, is DVKVTQSSRYLVKRTGEKVFLECVQDMDHENMFWYRQDPGLGLRLIYFSYDVKMKEKGDIPEGYSVSREKKERFSLILESASTNQTSMYLCASSLRYEQYFGPGTRLTVT.

This chain connects TRBV9 to TRBJ2-7, with D maybe TRBD2 (5 bases). Deletions cut 0 bases from V and 3 bases from J, with 10 bases between. The CDR3 loop spans 14 amino acids. Germline CDR1 SGDLS, CDR2 YYNGEE. In DNA form, the CDR3 reads TGTGCCAGCAGCGTAGGAGGGCCTCTCTACGAGCAGTACTTC. This sequence encodes CASSVGGPLYEQYF.

The chain is built from TRBV11-2 and TRBJ2-7; D may be TRBD2 (5 bases). Germline V gives CDR1 SGHAT, CDR2 FQNNGV. The ends were cut back, 3 bases at V and 4 bases at J, with 16 bases in the middle. The CDR3 contains 15 residues. CDR3 amino acids: CASSFSHSAGYEQYF. The DNA of the CDR3 is TGTGCCAGCAGCTTTTCACACTCGGCGGGTTACGAGCAGTACTTC. The whole variable domain, filled in from reference TRBV11-2 and TRBJ2-7, reads EAGVAQSPRYKIIEKRQSVAFWCNPISGHATLYWYQQILGQGPKLLIQFQNNGVVDDSQLPKDRFSAERLKGVDSTLKIQPAKLEDSAVYLCASSFSHSAGYEQYFGPGTRLTVT.

The gene calls are TRBV6-5 and TRBJ1-1, with a weak D call TRBD1 (6 bases). Germline V CDR1 and CDR2: MNHEY, SVGAGI. Between the trimmed V and J ends, which lost 0 bases and 7 bases, there was a span of 15 bases. CDR3 length: 15 amino acids. The CDR3 region is CASSYSTQGRGEAFF. The CDR3 bases are TGTGCCAGCAGTTACTCGACGCAGGGGAGGGGTGAAGCTTTCTTT.

This clone was seen a single time. The chain joins TRBV11-2 to TRBJ2-7, with 8 bases lining up with TRBD1. V trimming: 3 bases; J trimming: 7 bases; junction bases outside the gene matches: 5. The CDR3 is made up of 13 amino acids. Germline values: CDR1 SGHAT, CDR2 FQNNGV. This CDR3 is CASSLDRVREQYF. Here the CDR3 DNA reads TGTGCCAGCAGCTTGGACAGGGTGAGAGAGCAGTACTTC.